This entry is about one T cell receptor (beta chain). From germline, CDR1 is ENHRY and CDR2 SYGVKD. The V end was cut by 5 bases, the J end by 0 bases, with 14 bases between. This CDR3 contains 15 residues. This sample is part of a study of shared T cell receptors in the human thymus. Here immunoSEQ multiplex PCR was the method, and the copy in TCRdb shows in-frame clones only, minus some. The sample consists of just under 550,000 clones, about 84% of them appearing once. These sequences were also reported in another study, on human thymus T cells.

The TCR comes from a boy younger than two with a congenital heart defect. Sequenced material: thymocytes. This chain connects TRBV10-3 to TRBJ2-7; possible D gene TRBD1, 5 bases. The CDR3 here is CAISFLDRPSYEQYF. DNA of the CDR3: TGTGCCATCAGTTTCCTTGACAGACCCTCCTACGAGCAGTACTTC.